This T cell receptor (beta chain) was obtained from a study of T cell repertoires in cytomegalovirus infection (dated by TCRdb to between 2019 and 2020). For the wider study: Peptide stimulations targeted recently identified HLA-C-restricted CMV epitopes, whose presentation resists viral immunomodulation, together with well-studied HLA-B-restricted epitopes. Because public TCR beta signatures pointed to carriage of CMV infection together with the matching HLA type, the HLA type of each donor mattered for the analysis.

Overall results and qualifications from the work: Cumulative frequency of public TCR beta family members discriminated carriers of CMV infection plus the relevant HLA type in this cohort and an independent approximately 370-donor cohort. The ex vivo response was dominated by HLA-C-restricted CMV-specific TCR beta clonotypes, which also provided the single most frequent clonotype in two of eight donors.

Its CDR3 holds 13 amino acids, cysteine through phenylalanine. CDR3 DNA is the only sequence kept; it has 39 bases, read in frame from the first base. From a lookup of the germline V gene, CDR1 and CDR2 are LGHNT and FRNRAP. V trim: 5 bases; J trim: 8 bases; unmatched bases: 6. Interpreted using the paper, the treatment or condition label stands for: in vitro stimulation with specific CMV peptide epitopes to enrich CMV-specific T cells. On this clonotype: What this receptor recognizes is not known. No per-base quality is available; no much larger clone lies one base away.

The sample was run on an Illumina HiSeq 1500. The raw public data were reprocessed by TCRdb itself: fastp quality trimming at Q25, MiXCR clonotype calling, in-frame beta chains only. Rows merge per CDR3 protein into single entries with the most common DNA and genes. This sample has 230,000 or so distinct CDR3 sequences in its table, and about 38% of those were observed once. The ten top clones hold around 64% of the sample. This TCR was sampled from a human donor in good health (CMV status not recorded). Some clones in this sample may be carry-over from other donors' samples. Specimen: CD8+ T cells from cultured PBMCs, collected from culture after CMV antigen stimulation. Recombination linked TRBV12-5 to TRBJ1-1, and TRBD1 matches 9 of the central bases. The DNA sequence is TGTGCTAGTGGTCAAGGACAGGGGATGGAAGCTTTCTTT. Translated, it gives CASGQGQGMEAFF.